This TCR beta chain was observed in a study of CD8+CD57+ T cells in acquired aplastic anemia (dated by TCRdb to between 2018 and 2020). Study-wide context: DNA extracted from sorted CD4+ and CD8+ cells had a mean of about 3.2 ug, with a range of roughly 0.18 to 27.4 ug. Mean read counts for healthy donor samples were around 10 million for CD4+ cells and 11.0 million for CD8+ cells. Broad study findings and their caveats: Around 30 CD8+ CDR3 sequences were shared between patients and controls but appeared highly expressed in patients and within their immunodominant clones. Patients and healthy controls showed no significant difference in CD8+ Simpson's diversity (P=0.060).

Profiling of TCR beta VDJ combinations and CDR3 sequences used genomic DNA as the template. An Illumina HiSeq 2000 was used for TCR repertoire sequencing. In the original analysis: Repertoires were assessed using TRBV/TRBJ rearrangement plots, CDR3 size and DJ length profiles, and Simpson's diversity index. Whichever DNA sequence was most abundant in the deep sequencing data was defined as the immunodominant clone. CDR3 amino acid sequences were screened for sharing across subjects and were compared with published repertoires and the VDJdb database. Clones were called with MiXCR by TCRdb after fastp trimmed the public reads at Q25, and only in-frame beta chains were retained. Each entry is one CDR3 protein sequence, shown with its most common DNA and genes. The authors' filters were not applied to this entry. Counted in this sample were approximately 170,000 distinct CDR3 sequences; about half of them appeared once. The ten top clones hold about 16% of the sample.

TCR repertoires of sorted CD4+ and CD8+ blood T cells from severe aplastic anemia patients and healthy subjects were deep-sequenced in the study. Ficoll-Paque density gradient centrifugation was used to isolate peripheral blood mononuclear cells. Before DNA was extracted, CD4+ and CD8+ T cells were sorted using either FACS or magnetic beads. Ten or more counts support this clonotype. Its antigen specificity is not known. No base-level quality is on record; no much larger clone is a single base apart. V trim: 0 bases; J trim: 6 bases; unmatched bases: 12. The CDR3 has 16 amino acids, counting the end cysteine and phenylalanine. Of all the DNA, just the CDR3 is kept, 48 bases in frame from base 1. CDR1 SGHNT and CDR2 YYREEE were looked up in the germline V gene (reference sequence).

The V and J segments used are TRBV5-4 and TRBJ2-7; a stretch of 7 junction bases matches TRBD2. This sequence originates from a human donor in good health, serving as a control. Sequencing used sorted CD4+, CD8+, or CD8+CD57+ T cells (not recorded which) from PBMCs. The CDR3 amino acid sequence is: CASSLGRDYLSTEQYF. Read as DNA, the sequence is TGTGCCAGCAGCTTGGGTCGGGACTACCTCTCGACCGAGCAGTACTTC.